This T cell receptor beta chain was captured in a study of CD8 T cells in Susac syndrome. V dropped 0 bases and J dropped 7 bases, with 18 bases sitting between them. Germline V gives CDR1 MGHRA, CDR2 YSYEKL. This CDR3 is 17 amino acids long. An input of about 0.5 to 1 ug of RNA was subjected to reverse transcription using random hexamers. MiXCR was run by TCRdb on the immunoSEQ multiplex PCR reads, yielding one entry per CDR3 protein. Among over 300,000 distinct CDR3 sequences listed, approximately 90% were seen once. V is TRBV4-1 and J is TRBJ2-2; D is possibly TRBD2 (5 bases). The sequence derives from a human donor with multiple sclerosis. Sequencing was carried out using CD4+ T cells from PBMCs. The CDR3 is CASSQDGETLPFGELFF. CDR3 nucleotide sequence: TGCGCCAGCAGCCAAGATGGGGAGACTCTCCCCTTCGGGGAGCTGTTTTTT.